The T cell receptor beta chain under discussion was sequenced for a study of graft-versus-host responses after intestinal transplantation. Sequencing was performed with immunoSEQ multiplex PCR; in TCRdb, only in-frame clones are kept and a portion is missing. The sample gives approximately 75,000 clones, around 87% of which show up once; about 4% is in the top ten. As concerns this clone: Its cognate antigen is unknown.

V was pared by 0 bases and J by 0 bases, with 13 bases between. Germline assignment: CDR1 SGHDT and CDR2 YYEEEE. The CDR3 contains 16 residues. The TCR sequence derives from a human donor who was the organ donor for an intestinal transplant. The source material was unstimulated CD8+ T cells sorted from spleen or lymph node cells, sampled before transplant. The chain carries TRBV5-6 and TRBJ2-7; possible D gene TRBD2, 5 bases. As DNA, the CDR3 is TGTGCCAGCAGCTTGGGAGGGCCGGTGAACTCCTACGAGCAGTACGTC. Translating it yields CASSLGGPVNSYEQYV.